Below, 8 T cell receptor beta chains from the same sample are listed, as sequenced in a study of blood T cell repertoires in COVID-19. The table came from immunoSEQ multiplex PCR; TCRdb's copy has only in-frame clones and leaves some out. The table lists 150,000 or so clones, 80% to 90% of them singletons. The specimen was peripheral blood. The receptors here all came from a man aged 60-69 years with acute or convalescent COVID-19.

The chain is built from TRBV11-2 and TRBJ2-5, with 7 bases fitting TRBD1. Germline V lookup: CDR1 SGHAT, CDR2 FQNNGV. Losses at the gene ends were 5 bases for V and 5 bases for J; bases not matched to a gene: 11. The CDR3 spans 15 residues. CDR3 coding DNA: TGTGCCAGCAGCAGACGGACAGGTCCCCCGGAGACCCAGTACTTC. Amino acid sequence: CASSRRTGPPETQYF.

The V call is TRBV24-1, the J call TRBJ2-1, with 8 bases identical to TRBD1. V shed 0 bases and J 5 bases; nucleotides not matched to a gene: 5. This CDR3 region has 16 residues. Per the germline V gene, CDR1 is KGHDR and CDR2 is SFDVKD. The CDR3, as DNA: TGTGCCACCAGTGATTTGGGCAGGGGGCCTGACAATGAGCAGTTCTTC. Translating gives CATSDLGRGPDNEQFF.

The chain uses TRBV2 and TRBJ2-7; TRBD1 agrees at 10 bases. The CDR3 spans 14 residues. The germline gives CDR1 SNHLY, CDR2 FYNNEI. V lost 10 bases and J lost 3; bases outside the gene matches: 9. The CDR3 sequence: CATAEGDRGYEQYF. The CDR3 DNA reads TGTGCCACCGCTGAGGGGGACAGGGGCTACGAGCAGTACTTC.

This chain links TRBV7-6 with TRBJ2-1, with TRBD2 matching 8 bases. The CDR3 is 17 amino acids. CDR1 is SGHVS and CDR2 is FNYEAQ in the germline V gene. Trimming at V came to 3 bases and at J to 1 base, leaving 8 bases not matched to a gene. The CDR3 spells CASSLLLSGTSYNEQFF. CDR3 DNA sequence: TGTGCCAGCAGCTTGCTCCTTAGCGGGACTTCCTACAATGAGCAGTTCTTC.

The chain carries TRBV18 and TRBJ2-5; tentatively, D is TRBD2 (7 bases). V was trimmed by 6 bases and J by 3 bases, leaving 14 bases between them. Germline V lookup: CDR1 KGHSH, CDR2 LQKENI. The length of the CDR3 is 14 residues. CDR3 loop: CASSHRGAEETQYF. The CDR3 bases are TGTGCCAGCTCCCACCGGGGGGCCGAAGAGACCCAGTACTTC.

As to this clone: Other DNA sequences in the same sample also yield this CDR3. This chain links TRBV19 with TRBJ2-6; weak D call: TRBD1 (6 bases). Deletions cut 3 bases from V and 1 base from J, with 7 bases between. Germline CDR1 LNHDA, CDR2 SQIVND (reference sequence). CDR3 length: 15 amino acids. CDR3 DNA sequence: TGTGCCAGTAGTATCACAGGGTCTGGGGCCAACGTCCTGACTTTC. As protein: CASSITGSGANVLTF.

This chain's CDR3 is CASSFQGVNTEAFF. CDR3 DNA sequence: TGTGCCAGCAGCTTCCAGGGGGTGAACACTGAAGCTTTCTTT. The chain recombines TRBV5-4 with TRBJ1-1; 7 bases fit TRBD1. V lost 2 bases to trimming and J lost 0 bases; unmatched junction nucleotides: 1. From germline, CDR1 is SGHNT and CDR2 YYREEE (reference sequence). This CDR3 contains 14 residues.

The chain is built from TRBV9 and TRBJ2-1; 8 bases fit TRBD1. Germline V gene sequence: CDR1 SGDLS, CDR2 YYNGEE. This CDR3 is 18 amino acids long. V lost 2 bases to trimming and J lost 3 bases; unmatched junction nucleotides: 13. The chain's CDR3 is CASSVSLIGQGDYNEQFF. The DNA for the CDR3 is TGTGCCAGCAGCGTCTCCCTAATAGGACAGGGTGACTACAATGAGCAGTTCTTC. Full variable domain (remainder filled in from reference TRBV9 and TRBJ2-1): DSGVTQTPKHLITATGQRVTLRCSPRSGDLSVYWYQQSLDQGLQFLIQYYNGEERAKGNILERFSAQQFPDLHSELNLSSLELGDSALYFCASSVSLIGQGDYNEQFFGPGTRLTVL.